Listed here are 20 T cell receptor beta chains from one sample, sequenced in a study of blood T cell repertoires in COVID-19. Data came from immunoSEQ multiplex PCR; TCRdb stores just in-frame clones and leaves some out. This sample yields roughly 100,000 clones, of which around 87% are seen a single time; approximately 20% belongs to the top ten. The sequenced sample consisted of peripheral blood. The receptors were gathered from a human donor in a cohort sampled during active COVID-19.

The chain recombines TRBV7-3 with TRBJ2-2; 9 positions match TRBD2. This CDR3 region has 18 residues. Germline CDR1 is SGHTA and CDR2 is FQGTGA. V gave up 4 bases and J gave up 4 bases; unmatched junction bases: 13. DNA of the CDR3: TGTGCCAGCAGCTCCGGTAGCGGGAGTGCCTCGGGCACCGGGGAGCTGTTTTTT. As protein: CASSSGSGSASGTGELFF.

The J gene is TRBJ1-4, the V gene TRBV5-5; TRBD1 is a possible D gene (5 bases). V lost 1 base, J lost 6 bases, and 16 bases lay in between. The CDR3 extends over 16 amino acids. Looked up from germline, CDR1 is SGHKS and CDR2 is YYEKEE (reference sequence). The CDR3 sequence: CASSLMVGEVDEKLFF. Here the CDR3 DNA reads TGTGCCAGCAGCTTGATGGTGGGGGAGGTCGATGAAAAACTGTTTTTT. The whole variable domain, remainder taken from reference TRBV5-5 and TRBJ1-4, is DAGVTQSPTHLIKTRGQQVTLRCSPISGHKSVSWYQQVLGQGPQFIFQYYEKEERGRGNFPDRFSARQFPNYSSELNVNALLLGDSALYLCASSLMVGEVDEKLFFGSGTQLSVL.

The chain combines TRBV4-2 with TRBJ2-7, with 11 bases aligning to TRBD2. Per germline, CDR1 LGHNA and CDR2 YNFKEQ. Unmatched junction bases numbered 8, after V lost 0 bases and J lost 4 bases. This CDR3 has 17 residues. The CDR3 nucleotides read TGTGCCAGCAGCCAAGAACCGCTAGCGGGAGGAATATACGAGCAGTACTTC. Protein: CASSQEPLAGGIYEQYF.

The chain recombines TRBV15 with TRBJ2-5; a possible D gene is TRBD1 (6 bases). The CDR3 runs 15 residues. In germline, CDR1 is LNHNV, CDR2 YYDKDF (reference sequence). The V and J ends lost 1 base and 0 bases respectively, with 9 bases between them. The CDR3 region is CATSRGRDNQETQYF. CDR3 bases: TGTGCCACCAGCAGAGGCCGGGACAACCAAGAGACCCAGTACTTC.

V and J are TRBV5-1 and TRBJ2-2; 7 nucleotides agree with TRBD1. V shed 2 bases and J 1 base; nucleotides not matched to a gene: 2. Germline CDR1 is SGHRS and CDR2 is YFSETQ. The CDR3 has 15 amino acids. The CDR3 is CASSFRQGNTGELFF. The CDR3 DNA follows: TGCGCCAGCAGCTTCCGACAGGGGAACACCGGGGAGCTGTTTTTT.

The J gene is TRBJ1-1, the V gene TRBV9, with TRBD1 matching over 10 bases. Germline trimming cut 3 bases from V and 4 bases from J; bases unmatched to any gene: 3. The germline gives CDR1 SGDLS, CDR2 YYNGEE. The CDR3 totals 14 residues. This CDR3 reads CASSGQGAGTEAFF. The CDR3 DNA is TGTGCCAGCAGCGGACAGGGGGCGGGCACTGAAGCTTTCTTT.

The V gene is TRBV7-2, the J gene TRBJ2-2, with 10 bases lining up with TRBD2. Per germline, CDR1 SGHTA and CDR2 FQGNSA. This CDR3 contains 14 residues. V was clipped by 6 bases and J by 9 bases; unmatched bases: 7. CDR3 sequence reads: CASSSSGSGWELFF. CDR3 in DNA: TGTGCCAGCAGTTCTAGCGGGAGCGGATGGGAGCTGTTTTTT.

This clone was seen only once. The CDR3 region is CASSPGGRGSGTDTQYF. The CDR3 nucleotides are TGTGCCAGCTCACCCGGAGGAAGGGGGTCCGGCACAGATACGCAGTATTTT. This chain links TRBV18 with TRBJ2-3, with D tentatively TRBD1 (6 bases). The CDR3 is 17 residues long. Germline CDR1 is KGHSH and CDR2 is LQKENI. V lost 3 bases and J lost 1, with 17 bases in between.

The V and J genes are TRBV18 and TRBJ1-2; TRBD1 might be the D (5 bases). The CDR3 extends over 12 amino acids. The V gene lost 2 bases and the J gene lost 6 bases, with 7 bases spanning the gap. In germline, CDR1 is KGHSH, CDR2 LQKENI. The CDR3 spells CASSPGTHGYTF. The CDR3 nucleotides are TGTGCCAGCTCACCAGGGACTCATGGCTACACCTTC.

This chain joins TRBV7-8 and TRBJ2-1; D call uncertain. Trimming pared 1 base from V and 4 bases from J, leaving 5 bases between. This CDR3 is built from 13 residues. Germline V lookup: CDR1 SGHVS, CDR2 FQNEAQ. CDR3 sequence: CASSLVGYNEQFF. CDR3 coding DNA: TGTGCCAGCAGCTTAGTCGGGTACAATGAGCAGTTCTTC.

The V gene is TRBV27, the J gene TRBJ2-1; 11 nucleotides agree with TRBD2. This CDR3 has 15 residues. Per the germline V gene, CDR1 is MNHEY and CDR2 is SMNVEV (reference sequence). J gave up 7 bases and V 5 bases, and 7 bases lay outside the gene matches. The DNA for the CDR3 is TGTGCCAGCAGTACTCTGGGACTAGCGGCGAATGAGCAGTTCTTC. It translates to CASSTLGLAANEQFF.

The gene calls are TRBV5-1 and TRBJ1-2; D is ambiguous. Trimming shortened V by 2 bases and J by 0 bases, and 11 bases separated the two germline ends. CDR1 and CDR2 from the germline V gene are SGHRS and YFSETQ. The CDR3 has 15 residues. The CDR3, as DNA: TGCGCCAGCAGCTTCGACATATCAGCTAACTATGGCTACACCTTC. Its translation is CASSFDISANYGYTF. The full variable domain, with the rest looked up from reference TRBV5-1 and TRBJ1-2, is KAGVTQTPRYLIKTRGQQVTLSCSPISGHRSVSWYQQTPGQGLQFLFEYFSETQRNKGNFPGRFSGRQFSNSRSEMNVSTLELGDSALYLCASSFDISANYGYTFGSGTRLTVV.

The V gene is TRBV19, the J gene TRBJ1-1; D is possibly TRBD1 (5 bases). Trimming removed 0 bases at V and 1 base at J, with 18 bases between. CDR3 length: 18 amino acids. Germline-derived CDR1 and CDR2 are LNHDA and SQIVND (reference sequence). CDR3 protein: CASSIDLSGDSSNTEAFF. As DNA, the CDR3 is TGTGCCAGTAGTATAGATCTATCAGGTGACAGCTCGAACACTGAAGCTTTCTTT.

Here the CDR3 reads CASPLRVYEQYF. As DNA, the CDR3 is TGCGCCAGCCCCCTCAGGGTGTACGAGCAGTACTTC. The V call is TRBV10-2, the J call TRBJ2-7, with D perhaps TRBD1 (5 bases). Germline V gene data show CDR1 as WSHSY and CDR2 as SAAADI. The length of the CDR3 is 12 residues. The V end lost 8 bases, the J end lost 4 bases, and 12 bases lay between the germline ends.

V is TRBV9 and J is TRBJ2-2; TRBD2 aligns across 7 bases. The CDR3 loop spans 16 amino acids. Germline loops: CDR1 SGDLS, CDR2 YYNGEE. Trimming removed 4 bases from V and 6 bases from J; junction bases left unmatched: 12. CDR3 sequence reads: CASSPRLASLPGELFF. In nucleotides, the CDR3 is TGTGCCAGCAGCCCACGACTAGCTTCTCTCCCCGGGGAGCTGTTTTTT.

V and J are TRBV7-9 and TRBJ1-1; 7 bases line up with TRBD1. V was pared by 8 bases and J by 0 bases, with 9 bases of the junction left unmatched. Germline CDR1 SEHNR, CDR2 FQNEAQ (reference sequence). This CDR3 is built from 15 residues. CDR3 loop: CASAANRGLNTEAFF. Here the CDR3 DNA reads TGTGCCAGCGCAGCTAACAGGGGATTGAACACTGAAGCTTTCTTT. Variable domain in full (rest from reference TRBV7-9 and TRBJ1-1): DTGVSQNPRHKITKRGQNVTFRCDPISEHNRLYWYRQTLGQGPEFLTYFQNEAQLEKSRLLSDRFSAERPKGSFSTLEIQRTEQGDSAMYLCASAANRGLNTEAFFGQGTRLTVV.

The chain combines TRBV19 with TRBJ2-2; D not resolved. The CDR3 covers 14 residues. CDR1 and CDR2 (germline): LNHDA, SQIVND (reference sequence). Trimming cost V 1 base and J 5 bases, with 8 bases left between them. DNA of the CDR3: TGTGCCAGTAGTATAGTTGAGAGGACCGGGGAGCTGTTTTTT. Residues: CASSIVERTGELFF.

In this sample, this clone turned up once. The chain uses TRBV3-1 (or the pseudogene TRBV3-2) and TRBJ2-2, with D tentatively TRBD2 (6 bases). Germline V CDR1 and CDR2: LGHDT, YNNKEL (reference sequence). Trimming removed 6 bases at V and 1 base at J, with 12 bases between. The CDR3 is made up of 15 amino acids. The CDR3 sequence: CASRRAGGNTGELFF. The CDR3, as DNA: TGTGCCAGCAGGAGAGCGGGTGGGAACACCGGGGAGCTGTTTTTT.

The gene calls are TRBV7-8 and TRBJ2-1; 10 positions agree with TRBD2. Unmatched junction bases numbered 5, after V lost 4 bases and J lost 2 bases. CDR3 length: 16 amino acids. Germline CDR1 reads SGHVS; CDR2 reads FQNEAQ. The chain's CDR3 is CASSSLAGGTYNEQFF. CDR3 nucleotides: TGTGCCAGCAGCTCATTAGCGGGAGGCACCTACAATGAGCAGTTCTTC.

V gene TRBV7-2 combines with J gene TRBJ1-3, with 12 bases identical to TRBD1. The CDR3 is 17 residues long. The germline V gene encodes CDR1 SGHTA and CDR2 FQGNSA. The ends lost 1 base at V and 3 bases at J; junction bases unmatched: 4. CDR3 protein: CASSLGGTGGLGNTIYF. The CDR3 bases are TGTGCCAGCAGCTTAGGGGGGACAGGGGGCCTTGGAAACACCATATATTTT.